This passage covers 17 T cell receptor beta chains from one sample sequenced in a study of shared clonotypes between healthy human individuals. Profiled with immunoSEQ multiplex PCR; TCRdb holds only in-frame clones, not every one. The sample lists 850,000 to 1,200,000 clones, roughly 80% occurring once. Material for sequencing was memory CD4+ T cells sorted from blood. Subset defined: CD45RA-negative fraction. All receptors come from a man in his late teens or twenties in good health.

This clone has more than one count but fewer than ten. The rearrangement links TRBV14 to TRBJ2-7; D not resolved. The CDR3 is made up of 16 amino acids. From germline, CDR1 is SGHDN and CDR2 FVKESK. Trimming cost V 5 bases and J 2 bases, with 19 bases left between them. For the CDR3, the DNA is TGTGCCAGCAGCGATTCTGGGGATTCCCCAACCTACGAGCAGTACTTC. Its translation: CASSDSGDSPTYEQYF.

J is TRBJ2-5 and V is TRBV27; tentatively, D is TRBD2 (6 bases). This CDR3 is built from 13 residues. Per germline, CDR1 MNHEY and CDR2 SMNVEV (reference sequence). Trimming stripped 6 bases from V and 11 bases from J, with 19 bases between. In DNA, the CDR3 is TGTGCCAGCAGCGGGCAGGGCCTCCGGGAGCAGTACTTC. Amino acids: CASSGQGLREQYF.

The rearrangement links TRBV6-5 to TRBJ1-1; TRBD1 matches 10 bases. The CDR3 is 14 residues long. Germline CDR1 and CDR2: MNHEY and SVGAGI. V was clipped by 5 bases and J by 4 bases; unmatched bases: 4. This CDR3 reads CASSRQGASTEAFF. The CDR3 nucleotides read TGTGCCAGCAGTCGACAGGGGGCTAGCACTGAAGCTTTCTTT.

The chain uses TRBV5-4 and TRBJ1-2; the D gene is possibly TRBD1 (5 bases). Germline V gives CDR1 SGHNT, CDR2 YYREEE (reference sequence). The CDR3 has 12 residues. V lost 0 bases and J 9 bases, leaving 9 bases between the germline ends. This CDR3 is CASSLDRISYTF. CDR3 DNA sequence: TGTGCCAGCAGCTTGGACAGGATTAGCTACACCTTC. Variable domain in full (rest from reference TRBV5-4 and TRBJ1-2): ETGVTQSPTHLIKTRGQQVTLRCSSQSGHNTVSWYQQALGQGPQFIFQYYREEENGRGNFPPRFSGLQFPNYSSELNVNALELDDSALYLCASSLDRISYTFGSGTRLTVV.

The CDR3 here is CASSGKHRTAYFGNGYTF. CDR3 coding DNA: TGTGCCAGTAGTGGAAAACATAGAACAGCCTACTTCGGGAATGGCTACACCTTC. The chain links TRBV19 to TRBJ1-2; no firm D call. The CDR3 is 18 residues long. Germline assignment: CDR1 LNHDA and CDR2 SQIVND (reference sequence). V lost 5 bases to trimming and J lost 6 bases, with 28 bases between them.

Details on this clone: One junction end disagrees with the germline gene, perhaps due to a read error. The chain links TRBV7-9 to TRBJ2-5; D is unclear. Germline V CDR1 and CDR2: SEHNR, FQNEAQ (reference sequence). The CDR3 is 11 amino acids. The CDR3 DNA reads TGTGCTAGCAGCCCTGGCGGGACCCAGTACTTC. This gives the protein CASSPGGTQYF.

CDR3 loop: CASSPRTGGNTEAFF. For the CDR3, the DNA is TGTGCCAGCAGCCCAAGGACAGGGGGGAACACTGAAGCTTTCTTT. The chain combines TRBV9 with TRBJ1-1; 10 bases match TRBD1. This CDR3 region has 15 residues. Germline CDR1 is SGDLS and CDR2 is YYNGEE. The V and J ends lost 4 bases and 1 base, in that order; junction bases with no gene match: 4.

In its sample, this clone was seen once. The chain is built from TRBV4-1 and TRBJ2-7; 8 bases fit TRBD2. Germline CDR1 is MGHRA and CDR2 is YSYEKL. The ends lost 1 base at V and 7 bases at J; junction bases unmatched: 9. The CDR3 is made up of 15 amino acids. CDR3 loop: CASSQAAAGVGEQYF. Written as DNA, the CDR3 is TGCGCCAGCAGCCAAGCAGCAGCGGGGGTGGGGGAGCAGTACTTC.

V is TRBV19 and J is TRBJ1-5, with D perhaps TRBD1 (5 bases). Deletions cut 5 bases from V and 1 base from J, with 12 bases between. In germline, CDR1 is LNHDA, CDR2 SQIVND (reference sequence). The CDR3 loop spans 15 amino acids. The CDR3 protein is CASSLLRASNQPQHF. The CDR3 DNA sequence: TGTGCCAGTAGTCTCCTCAGGGCCAGCAATCAGCCCCAGCATTTT.

The V gene is TRBV5-4, the J gene TRBJ1-2; D remains unclear. Germline values: CDR1 SGHNT, CDR2 YYREEE (reference sequence). The V end lost 2 bases, the J end lost 2 bases, and 10 bases lay between the germline ends. CDR3 length: 14 residues. The DNA for the CDR3 is TGTGCCAGCAGCTTAGATCAGGCGAACTATGGCTACACCTTC. It is translated as CASSLDQANYGYTF.

V and J are TRBV14 and TRBJ2-2, with 7 bases matching TRBD2. Per the germline V gene, CDR1 is SGHDN and CDR2 is FVKESK. The CDR3 extends over 15 amino acids. After removal of 3 bases from V and 4 bases from J, the junction contained 5 bases not matched to a gene. This CDR3 is CASSHGGKGTGELFF. CDR3 sequence (DNA): TGTGCCAGCAGCCACGGGGGGAAGGGCACCGGGGAGCTGTTTTTT.

V usage is TRBV7-2 and J usage is TRBJ2-5, with D maybe TRBD1 (6 bases). The V end was cut by 8 bases, the J end by 5 bases, with 15 bases between. There are 13 residues in the CDR3. The V gene's germline CDR1 is SGHTA and CDR2 FQGNSA. For the CDR3, the DNA is TGTGCCAGCGTCAGGCACAGGGCGGAGACCCAGTACTTC. Translated, it gives CASVRHRAETQYF.

This chain's CDR3 is CASSATSYSYNEQFF. As DNA, the CDR3 is TGTGCCAGCAGCGCGACTTCTTACTCCTACAATGAGCAGTTCTTC. The genes are TRBV11-2 and TRBJ2-1; D gene uncertain. The ends were cut back, 5 bases at V and 0 bases at J, with 11 bases in the middle. The CDR3 spans 15 residues. Per the germline V gene, CDR1 is SGHAT and CDR2 is FQNNGV.

V is TRBV10-3 and J is TRBJ1-4, with D possibly TRBD1 on 5 matching bases. The CDR3 spans 15 residues. V lost 3 bases and J 0 bases, leaving 8 bases between the germline ends. CDR1 and CDR2 from the germline V gene are ENHRY and SYGVKD. The CDR3 spells CAISDGAPTNEKLFF. DNA of the CDR3: TGTGCCATCAGTGATGGGGCCCCAACTAATGAAAAACTGTTTTTT.

This sequence joins TRBV28 and TRBJ2-1; D is unclear. V gave up 6 bases and J gave up 1 base, with 13 bases separating them. The CDR3 covers 15 residues. The V gene's germline CDR1 is MDHEN and CDR2 SYDVKM. The CDR3 nucleotides are TGTGCCAGCAGCCCAAGGATCAGGTCCTACAATGAGCAGTTCTTC. Its translation is CASSPRIRSYNEQFF.

This clone was found a few times. This sequence joins TRBV4-1 and TRBJ2-3; tentative D call: TRBD2 (6 bases). Germline CDR1 MGHRA, CDR2 YSYEKL. V was pared by 0 bases and J by 1 base, with 8 bases between. The CDR3 is 15 residues long. The CDR3 region has the DNA TGCGCCAGCAGCCAAGACCCTAGCGGCACAGATACGCAGTATTTT. Translating it yields CASSQDPSGTDTQYF.

Remarks on this clone: The junction and the germline gene differ at one end; a read error may be behind it. The chain carries TRBV7-7 and TRBJ2-3, with a weak D call TRBD2 (6 bases). This CDR3 is built from 13 residues. Germline CDR1 SSHAT, CDR2 FNYEAQ (reference sequence). CDR3 in amino acids: CASSQGGLDTQYF. The CDR3 DNA reads as TGTGCTAGCAGCCAGGGAGGATTAGATACGCAGTATTTT.